This T cell receptor beta chain was identified during a study of cytomegalovirus exposure and HLA in healthy donors. Study-wide findings and caveats: In vitro work confirmed that a few CMV-associated chains recognize CMV antigens. A later analysis associated approximately 17,000 TCR beta sequences with HLA alleles at a 0.05 false discovery rate. In a later analysis, TCR beta V- and J-gene trimming was associated with a missense DCLRE1C variant.

Comments on this clone: The antigen is unknown.

The CDR3 totals 16 residues. J was trimmed by 0 bases and V by 2 bases; bases with no gene match: 4. The V gene's germline CDR1 is SGDLS and CDR2 YYNGEE. PCR used 60 Vbeta primers and 13 Jbeta primers. The table came from immunoSEQ multiplex PCR; TCRdb's copy has only in-frame clones and leaves some out. This sample has roughly 120,000 clones, with about four fifths found just once. Donors likely had unrecorded immune exposures despite being nominally healthy when sampled. V usage is TRBV9 and J usage is TRBJ2-3; the match to TRBD2 covers 9 bases. Source material: PBMCs. The source of this sequence is a woman aged 18 to 35 in good health and CMV-seronegative. CDR3 sequence: CASSVGTSQSTDTQYF. The CDR3 region has the DNA TGTGCCAGCAGCGTGGGGACTAGCCAAAGCACAGATACGCAGTATTTT.